This T cell receptor beta chain was profiled in a study of type 1 and type 2 diabetes patients. A few counts support this clonotype. Genomic DNA was the PCR template. A primer set of 30 forward and 13 reverse primers amplified the CDR3. TCRdb used MiXCR to reprocess the multiplex PCR reads, holding one entry per CDR3 protein. The table lists fewer than 350,000 distinct CDR3 sequences, roughly 48% of them singletons. Between the trimmed V and J ends, which lost 1 base and 2 bases, there was a span of 8 bases. This CDR3 contains 14 residues. The source is a man in his late teens or twenties with type 2 diabetes. Material for sequencing was peripheral blood mononuclear cells (PBMCs). This chain connects TRBV12-3 or TRBV12-4 to TRBJ1-2, with D perhaps TRBD1 (5 bases). The CDR3 nucleotides are TGTGCCAGCAGTTTAGGGGGACTGAACTATGGCTACACCTTC. It codes for CASSLGGLNYGYTF.